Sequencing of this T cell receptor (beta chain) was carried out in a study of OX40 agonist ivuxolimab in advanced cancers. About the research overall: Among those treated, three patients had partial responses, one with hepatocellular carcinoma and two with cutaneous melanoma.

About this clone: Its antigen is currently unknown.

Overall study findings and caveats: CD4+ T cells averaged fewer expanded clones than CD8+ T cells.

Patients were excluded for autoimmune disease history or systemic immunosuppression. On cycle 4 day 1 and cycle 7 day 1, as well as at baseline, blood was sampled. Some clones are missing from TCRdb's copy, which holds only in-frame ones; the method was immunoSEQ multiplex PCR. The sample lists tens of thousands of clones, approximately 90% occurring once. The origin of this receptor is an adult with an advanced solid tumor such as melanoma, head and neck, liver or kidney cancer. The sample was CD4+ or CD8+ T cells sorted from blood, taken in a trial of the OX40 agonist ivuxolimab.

The CDR3 loop reads CASSLYRGPYEQYV. As DNA, the CDR3 is TGTGCCAGCAGCCTCTATAGAGGGCCCTACGAGCAGTACGTC. This chain joins TRBV16 and TRBJ2-7; tentative D call: TRBD2 (5 bases). The CDR3 spans 14 residues. Deletions cut 4 bases from V and 2 bases from J, with 12 bases between. Germline CDR1 is KGHSY and CDR2 is FQNENV.